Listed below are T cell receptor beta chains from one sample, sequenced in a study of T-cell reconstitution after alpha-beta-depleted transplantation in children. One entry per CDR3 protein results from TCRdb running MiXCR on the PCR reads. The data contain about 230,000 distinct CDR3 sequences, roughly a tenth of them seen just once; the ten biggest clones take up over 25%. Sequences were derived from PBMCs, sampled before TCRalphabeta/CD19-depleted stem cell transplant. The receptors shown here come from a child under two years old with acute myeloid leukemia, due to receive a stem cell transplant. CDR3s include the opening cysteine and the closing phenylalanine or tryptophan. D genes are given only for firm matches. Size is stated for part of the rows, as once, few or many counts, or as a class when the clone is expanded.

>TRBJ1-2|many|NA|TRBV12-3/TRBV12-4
TGTGCCAGCAGTTTAAATGGGCACTATGGCTACACCTTC
CASSLNGHYGYTF
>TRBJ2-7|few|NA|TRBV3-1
TGTGCCAGCAGCCAAGATTGGGCTAGTAGTCGGTTCCAGTACTTC
CASSQDWASSRFQYF
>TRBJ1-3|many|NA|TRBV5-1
TGCGCCAGCAGCTTGGTCTGGGGCGTCCCTGGAAACACCATATATTTT
CASSLVWGVPGNTIYF
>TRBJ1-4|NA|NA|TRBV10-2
TGCGCCAGCAGCTCTAGGGGGAATAATGAAAAACTGTTTTTT
CASSSRGNNEKLFF
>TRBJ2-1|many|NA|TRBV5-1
TGCGCCAGCAGCTTGGCCATGGTACGGACCTACAATGAGCAGTTCTTC
CASSLAMVRTYNEQFF
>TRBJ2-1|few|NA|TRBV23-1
TGCGCCAGCATGAGTGAGCAGTTCTTC
CASMSEQFF
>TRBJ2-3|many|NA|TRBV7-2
TGTGCCAGCAGCGCCGGAATGACTACTAGCACAGATACGCAGTATTTT
CASSAGMTTSTDTQYF
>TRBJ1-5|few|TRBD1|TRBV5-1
TGCGCCAGCAGCCGGACAGGGGGCGATCAGCCCCAGCATTTT
CASSRTGGDQPQHF
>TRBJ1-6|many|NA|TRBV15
TGTGCCACCAGCAGAACAGGGTCATTTAATTCACCCCTCCACTTT
CATSRTGSFNSPLHF
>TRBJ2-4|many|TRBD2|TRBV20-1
TGCAGTGCTATAGCGGGAGTCACCAAAAACATTCAGTACTTC
CSAIAGVTKNIQYF
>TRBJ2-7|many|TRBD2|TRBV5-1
TGCGCCAGCAGCTTCCCCAGCGGGAGTGAAAACTACGAGCAGTACTTC
CASSFPSGSENYEQYF
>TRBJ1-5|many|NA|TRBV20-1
TGCAGTGCTAGCAGGAATAGCAATCAGCCCCAGCATTTT
CSASRNSNQPQHF
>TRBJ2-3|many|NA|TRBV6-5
TGTGCCAGCAGTTGGGAGGAGGGTAACACAGATACGCAGTATTTT
CASSWEEGNTDTQYF
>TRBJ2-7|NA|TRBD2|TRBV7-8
TGTGCCAGCAGCTTCACCGGGACTAGCAACGAGCAGTACTTC
CASSFTGTSNEQYF
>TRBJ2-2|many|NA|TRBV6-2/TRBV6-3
TGTGCCAGCAGTTACTGGGACACGAACACCGGGGAGCTGTTTTTT
CASSYWDTNTGELFF
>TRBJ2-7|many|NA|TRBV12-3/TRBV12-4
TGTGCCAGCAGTTTGTGGGGGGACGAGCAGTACTTC
CASSLWGDEQYF
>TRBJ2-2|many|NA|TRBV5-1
TGCGCCAGCAGCCCGTCCCCAAACACCGGGGAGCTGTTTTTT
CASSPSPNTGELFF
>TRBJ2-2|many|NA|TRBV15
TGTGCCACCAGCGACCTGAGGCGAACTTCGAACACCGGGGAGCTGTTTTTT
CATSDLRRTSNTGELFF
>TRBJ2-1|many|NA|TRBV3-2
TGTGCCAGCAGCCAGGAACAGGGGAGCCAATACAATGAGCAGTTCTTC
CASSQEQGSQYNEQFF
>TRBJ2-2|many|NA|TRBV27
TGTGCCAGCGCCCCTAACTCCTTGAACACCGGGGAGCTGTTTTTT
CASAPNSLNTGELFF
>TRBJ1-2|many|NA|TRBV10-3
TGTGCCATCAGCCCGGACAGTTCCTATGGCTACACCTTC
CAISPDSSYGYTF
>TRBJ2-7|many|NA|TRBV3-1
TGTGCCAGCAGTCCCAGGGGCGGTTACGAGCAGTACTTC
CASSPRGGYEQYF
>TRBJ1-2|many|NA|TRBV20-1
TGCAGTGCCCCCGCCGGGACATTTAACTCGTATGGCTACACCTTC
CSAPAGTFNSYGYTF
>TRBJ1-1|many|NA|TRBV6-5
TGTGCCAGCAGTTACTCGTACTTGGGCACTGAAGCTTTCTTT
CASSYSYLGTEAFF
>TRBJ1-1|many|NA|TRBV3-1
TGTGCCAGCAGCCAAGTCGCGAACACTGAAGCTTTCTTT
CASSQVANTEAFF
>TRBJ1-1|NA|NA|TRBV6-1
TGTGCCAGCAAGTGGGTCTCGACAGGGAACACTGAAGCTTTCTTT
CASKWVSTGNTEAFF
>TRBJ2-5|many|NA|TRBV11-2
TGTGCCAGCGGAAACCAAGAGACCCAGTACTTC
CASGNQETQYF
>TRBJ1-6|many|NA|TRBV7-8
TGTGCCAGCAGCTTTTATTCCAGGACGGACCATAATTCACCCCTCCACTTT
CASSFYSRTDHNSPLHF